This T cell receptor (beta chain) was recovered during a study of cytomegalovirus exposure and HLA in healthy donors. Across the study: Early released data comprised around 79 million unique TCRs from HLA-typed donors.

PCR amplification relied on 60 Vbeta primers (plus 13 Jbeta primers). Sequencing used immunoSEQ multiplex PCR; TCRdb keeps in-frame clones, though not all of them. The repertoire holds about 170,000 clones, with more than 75% as singletons. Germline CDR1 reads MNHEY; CDR2 reads SMNVEV (reference sequence). V lost 2 bases to trimming and J lost 2 bases, with 8 bases between them. There are 14 residues in the CDR3. Study findings and constraints: Most TCR sequences were uncommon, yet certain public TCRs appeared in many donors.

As concerns this clone: The antigen is unknown.

Sequencing was performed on PBMCs. This TCR was recovered from a young man in good health and CMV-seropositive. The chain joins TRBV27 to TRBJ2-3; D is unclear. Written as DNA, the CDR3 is TGTGCCAGCAGTTTACAGGTGGTCACAGATACGCAGTATTTT. Translation gives CASSLQVVTDTQYF.